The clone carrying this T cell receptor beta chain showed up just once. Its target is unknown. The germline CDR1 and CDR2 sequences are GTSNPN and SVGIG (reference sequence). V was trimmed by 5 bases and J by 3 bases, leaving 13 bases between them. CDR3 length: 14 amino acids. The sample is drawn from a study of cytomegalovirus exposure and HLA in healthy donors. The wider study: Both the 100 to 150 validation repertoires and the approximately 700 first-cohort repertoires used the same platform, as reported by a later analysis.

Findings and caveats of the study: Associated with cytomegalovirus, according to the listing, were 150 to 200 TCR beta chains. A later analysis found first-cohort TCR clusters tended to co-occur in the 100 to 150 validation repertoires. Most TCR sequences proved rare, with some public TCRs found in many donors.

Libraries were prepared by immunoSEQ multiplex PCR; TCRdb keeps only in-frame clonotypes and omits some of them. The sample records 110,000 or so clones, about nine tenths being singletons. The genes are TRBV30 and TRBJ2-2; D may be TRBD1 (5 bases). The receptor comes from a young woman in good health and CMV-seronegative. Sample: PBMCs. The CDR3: CAWETATHTGELFF. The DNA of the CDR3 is TGTGCCTGGGAGACAGCGACCCACACCGGGGAGCTGTTTTTT.